Listed here are 26 T cell receptor beta chains from one sample, sequenced in a study of read filtering for tumor transcriptome and immune sequencing. Molecular barcoded adaptors covering alpha/delta and beta/gamma chains were used on roughly 400 ng RNA. TCRdb passed the reads through MiXCR, listing each CDR3 protein once. The sample lists tens of thousands of distinct CDR3 sequences; around 20% were seen once. The material sequenced was a population of CD138-negative cells sorted from bone marrow. Source of these receptors: a donor at least 40 years old with multiple myeloma.

This clonotype ranks as medium-sized. V usage is TRBV14 and J usage is TRBJ1-1; D remains ambiguous. V was shortened by 4 bases and J by 3 bases, with 12 bases between the two germline ends. CDR1 is SGHDN and CDR2 is FVKESK in the germline V gene. The length of the CDR3 is 14 residues. The chain's CDR3 is CASSREQLYTEAFF. The CDR3 coding sequence is TGTGCCAGCAGCCGGGAGCAGCTTTACACTGAAGCTTTCTTT.

This clonotype was counted ten times or more. The chain joins TRBV7-9 to TRBJ2-1; D is tentatively TRBD1 or TRBD2 (6 bases each). The CDR3 contains 16 residues. Trimming stripped 1 base from V and 13 bases from J, with 23 bases between. The germline V gene encodes CDR1 SEHNR and CDR2 FQNEAQ (reference sequence). The CDR3 DNA follows: TGTGCCAGCAGCTTAGGGCCCCGGGGGCGGAACCCAGACCAGTTCTTC. Translating gives CASSLGPRGRNPDQFF.

This clonotype was observed at least ten times. The chain links TRBV6-6 to TRBJ2-6; D call uncertain. Germline V lookup: CDR1 MNHNY, CDR2 SVGAGI (reference sequence). V dropped 0 bases and J dropped 1 base, with 4 bases sitting between them. The CDR3 sequence is 15 residues long. The CDR3 protein is CASSYSRSGANVLTF. In DNA form, the CDR3 reads TGTGCCAGCAGTTACTCACGGTCTGGGGCCAACGTCCTGACTTTC.

Regarding this clonotype: A much larger clone is a single base away; this may be a read error. The CDR3 sequence is CASRAGTRGTGTQYF. The CDR3 nucleotides are TGTGCCAGCAGGGCCGGGACCCGAGGCACAGGTACGCAGTATTTT. The chain links TRBV12-3 or TRBV12-4 to TRBJ2-3; D is tentatively TRBD1 or TRBD2 (5 bases each). The CDR3 has 15 amino acids.

Concerning this clonotype: This likely comes from a read error, as the CDR3 has no conserved phenylalanine or tryptophan at its end. The chain employs TRBV18 and TRBJ2-2; weak D call: TRBD1 (5 bases). The ends were cut back, 3 bases at V and 0 bases at J, with 11 bases in the middle. The CDR3 covers 16 residues. Germline CDR1 reads KGHSH; CDR2 reads LQKENI. CDR3 nucleotide sequence: TGTGCCAGCTCACCTTTGACAGATCCGAACACCGGGGAGCTGTTTCTT. Translation: CASSPLTDPNTGELFL.

This clonotype has ten or more counts. The V and J genes are TRBV20-1 and TRBJ2-1; 8 bases align to TRBD2. The CDR3 sequence is 16 residues long. Germline V lookup: CDR1 DFQATT, CDR2 SNEGSKA (reference sequence). Trimming cost V 2 bases and J 2 bases; bases outside gene matches: 8. Here the CDR3 DNA reads TGCAGTGCTAGACCCCGGGGGGGGGGAACCTACAATGAGCAGTTCTTC. Residues: CSARPRGGGTYNEQFF.

Points on this clonotype: The germline gene is not matched at one end of the junction; a read error may be the cause. The V call is TRBV20-1, the J call TRBJ1-2; 7 bases align to TRBD1. The CDR3 length is 14 residues. Germline V gene lookup returns CDR1 DFQATT and CDR2 SNEGSKA (reference sequence). The CDR3 nucleotides are TGCAGTGCTAGGGTTCCGACAGGGAACTATGGCTACATCTTC. This encodes CSARVPTGNYGYIF.

In this sample, this clonotype turned up many times. The CDR3 spells CASKGVGDTQYF. CDR3 DNA: TGTGCCAGCAAAGGCGTAGGAGATACGCAGTATTTT. The gene calls are TRBV12-3 or TRBV12-4 and TRBJ2-3; D uncertain. This CDR3 has 12 amino acids. V lost 7 bases, J lost 5 bases, and 10 bases lay in between.

The CDR3 region is CASSPDRGVSNIQYF. The CDR3 DNA is TGTGCCAGCAGTCCGGACAGGGGAGTCTCAAACATTCAGTACTTC. This chain joins TRBV27 and TRBJ2-4; 9 bases match TRBD1. There are 15 residues in the CDR3. Germline loops: CDR1 MNHEY, CDR2 SMNVEV (reference sequence). Trimming at V came to 5 bases and at J to 6 bases, leaving 8 bases not matched to a gene.

This clonotype was counted a single time. A much larger clone sits a single nucleotide away, making a read error possible. The chain couples TRBV10-3 to TRBJ2-2; a weak D match, TRBD2 (5 bases). Germline V gives CDR1 ENHRY, CDR2 SYGVKD. This CDR3 has 13 residues. CDR3 amino acids: CAITAVLTGVLFF. DNA for the CDR3: TGTGCCATCACGGCGGTACTTACCGGGGTGCTGTTTTTT.

This clonotype has a count of ten or more. This chain uses TRBV5-6 with TRBJ2-6; 9 bases map to TRBD1. CDR1 is SGHDT, CDR2 YYEEEE, per germline. This CDR3 region has 18 residues. V lost 4 bases, J lost 1 base, and 9 bases stayed unmatched. CDR3 DNA: TGTGCCAGCAGCGCATATGGACAGGGGATTTCTGGGGCCAACGTCCTGACTTTC. Protein product: CASSAYGQGISGANVLTF.

This clonotype was counted at least ten times. The chain couples TRBV7-9 to TRBJ1-2, with 8 bases lining up with TRBD1. The CDR3 is 15 amino acids. From germline, CDR1 is SEHNR and CDR2 FQNEAQ (reference sequence). Germline trimming cut 5 bases from V and 3 bases from J; bases unmatched to any gene: 8. DNA for the CDR3: TGTGCCAGCAGCCAAGACGGACAGGGTCACTATGGCTACACCTTC. Encoded protein: CASSQDGQGHYGYTF. Filled out from reference TRBV7-9 and TRBJ1-2, the complete variable domain reads DTGVSQNPRHKITKRGQNVTFRCDPISEHNRLYWYRQTLGQGPEFLTYFQNEAQLEKSRLLSDRFSAERPKGSFSTLEIQRTEQGDSAMYLCASSQDGQGHYGYTFGSGTRLTVV.

Many counts were recorded for this clonotype. The rearrangement links TRBV27 to TRBJ2-5, with TRBD1 matching 7 bases. CDR3 size: 11 residues. The germline V gene has CDR1 MNHEY and CDR2 SMNVEV (reference sequence). With 8 bases clipped from V and 10 bases from J, the junction kept 7 bases outside the gene matches. DNA of the CDR3: TGTGCCAGCCGACAGGGCGTGAGCCAGTACTTC. Residues: CASRQGVSQYF.

This clonotype was detected many times. The chain carries TRBV29-1 and TRBJ2-6; D might be TRBD1 (5 bases). Germline assignment: CDR1 SQVTM and CDR2 ANQGSEA. Trimming left V 6 bases short and J 0 bases short, with 9 bases between. The CDR3 contains 14 residues. The CDR3 DNA sequence: TGCAGCGTCGGAACAGGCTCTGGGGCCAACGTCCTGACTTTC. Translated: CSVGTGSGANVLTF.

This clonotype was recorded many times. The chain has TRBV4-1 and TRBJ2-3; D ambiguous. Germline V gene lookup returns CDR1 MGHRA and CDR2 YSYEKL. V lost 7 bases and J lost 3, with 20 bases in between. This CDR3 is built from 16 residues. The CDR3 loop is CASNKNERTWTDTQYF. The CDR3 DNA follows: TGCGCCAGCAACAAAAATGAGAGGACGTGGACAGATACGCAGTATTTT.

The table lists this clonotype with many counts. V is TRBV29-1 and J is TRBJ2-3, with 9 bases aligning to TRBD2. CDR1 SQVTM and CDR2 ANQGSEA come from the germline V gene. The CDR3 has 17 amino acids. Trimming took 3 bases from V and 3 from J; bases not matched to a gene: 13. Here the CDR3 reads CSVEARGGGARTDTQYF. CDR3 sequence (DNA): TGCAGCGTTGAGGCGCGGGGCGGGGGGGCCCGGACAGATACGCAGTATTTT.

This clonotype was detected many times. The rearrangement joins TRBV28 to TRBJ2-7; D ambiguous. The length of the CDR3 is 12 residues. The germline CDR1 and CDR2 sequences are MDHEN and SYDVKM. V gave up 7 bases and J gave up 1 base, with 8 bases separating them. CDR3 nucleotides: TGTGCCAGCAACCGCCTATCCTACGAGCAGTACTTC. Protein product: CASNRLSYEQYF.

This clonotype was seen at least ten times. This chain connects TRBV20-1 to TRBJ1-1; D perhaps matches TRBD1 (5 bases). The germline V gene encodes CDR1 DFQATT and CDR2 SNEGSKA (reference sequence). The CDR3 runs 14 residues. V lost 3 bases to trimming and J lost 4 bases, with 15 bases between them. The CDR3 here is CSARREGVGTEAFF. DNA of the CDR3: TGCAGTGCTAGGAGGGAAGGGGTAGGCACTGAAGCTTTCTTT.

This clonotype has a count of ten or more. This sequence joins TRBV2 and TRBJ1-1; TRBD1 matches 8 bases. The CDR3 covers 15 residues. J was trimmed by 0 bases and V by 6 bases; bases with no gene match: 6. The germline V gene has CDR1 SNHLY and CDR2 FYNNEI. The DNA for the CDR3 is TGTGCCAGCAGGGGCAGGGGGCCGGTGAACACTGAAGCTTTCTTT. This sequence encodes CASRGRGPVNTEAFF. Variable domain in full (rest from reference TRBV2 and TRBJ1-1): EPEVTQTPSHQVTQMGQEVILRCVPISNHLYFYWYRQILGQKVEFLVSFYNNEISEKSEIFDDQFSVERPDGSNFTLKIRSTKLEDSAMYFCASRGRGPVNTEAFFGQGTRLTVV.

This clonotype was found a few times. The chain links TRBV2 to TRBJ1-1; possible D gene TRBD1, 5 bases. Germline CDR1 is SNHLY and CDR2 is FYNNEI. V gave up 2 bases and J gave up 9 bases, with 13 bases separating them. This CDR3 has 13 amino acids. The CDR3 here is CASSEIAQGQAFF. CDR3 in DNA: TGTGCCAGCAGTGAAATTGCGCAGGGCCAAGCTTTCTTT.

As for this clonotype: Germline is not matched at one junction end, which may reflect a read error. The CDR3 region is CASSSDRGNTESFF. CDR3 nucleotide sequence: TGTGCCAGCAGCTCCGACAGGGGAAACACTGAATCTTTCTTT. The chain is built from TRBV7-9 and TRBJ1-1; TRBD1 matches 8 bases. The germline gives CDR1 SEHNR, CDR2 FQNEAQ (reference sequence). This CDR3 spans 14 amino acids.

This clonotype was observed many times. This chain connects TRBV4-1 to TRBJ2-1; the match to TRBD2 covers 7 bases. Germline CDR1 reads MGHRA; CDR2 reads YSYEKL. The CDR3 is 16 amino acids. J lost 2 bases, V lost 4 bases, and 8 bases had no gene match. The CDR3 DNA reads as TGCGCCAGCAGCCTTTTTGGGGAGGGCCCCTACAATGAGCAGTTCTTC. Its translation is CASSLFGEGPYNEQFF.

This clonotype was observed a handful of times. The V gene is TRBV11-2, the J gene TRBJ2-7; TRBD1 might be the D (5 bases). The V and J ends lost 4 bases and 5 bases respectively, with 15 bases between them. The V gene's germline CDR1 is SGHAT and CDR2 FQNNGV. The CDR3 loop spans 14 amino acids. The CDR3 loop is CASSSRQFWNEQYF. The CDR3 DNA reads as TGTGCCAGCAGCTCCCGACAGTTCTGGAACGAGCAGTACTTC.

This clonotype came up many times. For the CDR3, the DNA is TGTGCCAGCAGCCAAAGACTAGCGGGAGGAGGGCTGTTCTTC. Translated: CASSQRLAGGGLFF. The genes are TRBV3-1 and TRBJ2-1, with 13 bases fitting TRBD2. This CDR3 has 14 amino acids. The germline V gene has CDR1 LGHDT and CDR2 YNNKEL (reference sequence). The V and J ends lost 2 bases and 15 bases, in that order; junction bases with no gene match: 7.

This clonotype has a count of ten or more. This chain joins TRBV5-1 and TRBJ2-1; D might be TRBD2 (5 bases). V lost 4 bases to trimming and J lost 5 bases, with 13 bases between them. This CDR3 has 14 residues. Germline CDR1 SGHRS, CDR2 YFSETQ. In nucleotides, the CDR3 is TGCGCCAGCAGCCAGAGGACTTATAACAATGAGCAGTTCTTC. Its protein is CASSQRTYNNEQFF.

Note on this clonotype: A clone one base away is much larger, so this may be a read error. The rearrangement uses TRBV12-3 or TRBV12-4 and TRBJ1-1; unclear D gene. CDR3 size: 14 residues. The ends were cut back, 1 base at V and 1 base at J, with 7 bases in the middle. The CDR3 reads CASSLGVGNTEAFF. The CDR3 coding sequence is TGTGCCAGCAGTTTAGGGGTGGGGAACACTGAAGCTTTCTTT.